This TCR beta chain was profiled in a study of regulatory T cells in long-lasting Graves disease. Relying on iRepertoire HTBI primers and Arm-PCR of CDR3 regions, the team built TCR beta libraries. Each CDR3 protein gets one entry after TCRdb re-called the multiplex PCR reads with MiXCR. The table shows hundreds of thousands of distinct CDR3 sequences, with around 15% occurring only once. V lost 7 bases and J lost 0; bases outside the gene matches: 7. The CDR3 spans 16 residues. The germline V gene encodes CDR1 SNHLY and CDR2 FYNNEI. Time point denoted: newly diagnosed GD, antithyroid drugs for less than 3 months. The TCR library was made from RNA extracted from PBMCs. In its sample, this clonotype was seen a few times. This sample was shared with a second study, whose subject was T cells in Graves' hyperthyroidism and ophthalmopathy.

Sequenced here: peripheral blood mononuclear cells (PBMCs), sampled at new diagnosis, from a patient treated with antithyroid drugs. This TCR was sampled from a middle-aged woman with Graves disease. The J gene is TRBJ2-4, the V gene TRBV2; TRBD2 matches 9 bases. CDR3 DNA: TGTGCCAGCACCCGTAGCGGGGGCCTAGCCAAAAACATTCAGTACTTC. Protein product: CASTRSGGLAKNIQYF.